Presented here are 2 T cell receptor beta chains from one specimen sequenced in a study of identical twins (TCRdb year 2016). The method behind the library was 5' RACE. The sequencing machine was an Illumina HiSeq 2000. TCRdb trimmed public reads at Q25 via fastp, called clones via MiXCR and kept in-frame beta chains. Rows matching on CDR3 protein sequence are summarized as one entry with the most common DNA and genes. The sample includes hundreds of thousands of distinct CDR3 sequences, with about 18% observed a single time. The ten largest clones represent over 10% of the sample. The sample was also reused in another study, on T cells expressing NK-cell markers.

The sequenced material came from PBMCs. All receptors derive from a woman between 18 and 29 years old in good health.

This clonotype showed up just a few times. This chain joins TRBV7-9 and TRBJ1-1; 7 nucleotides match TRBD1. J was trimmed by 1 base and V by 4 bases; bases with no gene match: 6. The CDR3 has 15 residues. In germline, CDR1 is SEHNR, CDR2 FQNEAQ (reference sequence). Here the CDR3 reads CASSSKTGENTEAFF. The CDR3 DNA reads as TGTGCCAGCAGCTCCAAAACAGGGGAGAACACTGAAGCTTTCTTT.

In its sample, this clonotype was seen many times. This chain's CDR3 is CASSLFPRANGELFF. For the CDR3, the DNA is TGTGCCAGCAGCTTATTCCCCAGGGCGAACGGGGAGCTGTTTTTT. V usage is TRBV7-2 and J usage is TRBJ2-2; tentative D call: TRBD1 (5 bases). The length of the CDR3 is 15 residues. The V end lost 2 bases, the J end lost 7 bases, and 14 bases lay between the germline ends. Germline assignment: CDR1 SGHTA and CDR2 FQGNSA.